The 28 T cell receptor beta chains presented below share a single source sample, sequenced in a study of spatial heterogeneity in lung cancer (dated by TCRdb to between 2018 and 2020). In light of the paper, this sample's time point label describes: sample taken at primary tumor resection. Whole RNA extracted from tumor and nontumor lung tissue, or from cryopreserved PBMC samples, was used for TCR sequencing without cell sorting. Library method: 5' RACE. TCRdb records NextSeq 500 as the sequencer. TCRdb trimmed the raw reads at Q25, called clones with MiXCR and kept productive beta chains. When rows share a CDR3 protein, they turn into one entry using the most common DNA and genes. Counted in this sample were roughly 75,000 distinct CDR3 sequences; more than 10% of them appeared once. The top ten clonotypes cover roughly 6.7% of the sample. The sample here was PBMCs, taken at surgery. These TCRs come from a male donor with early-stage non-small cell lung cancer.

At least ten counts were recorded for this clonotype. CDR3 DNA sequence: TGTGCCACCGGGGCTGTTCCCTACAATGAGCAGTTCTTC. Protein: CATGAVPYNEQFF. The gene calls are TRBV15 and TRBJ2-1; D might be TRBD1 (5 bases). V dropped 8 bases and J dropped 2 bases, with 10 bases sitting between them. The CDR3 is 13 amino acids. CDR1 and CDR2 from the germline V gene are LNHNV and YYDKDF (reference sequence).

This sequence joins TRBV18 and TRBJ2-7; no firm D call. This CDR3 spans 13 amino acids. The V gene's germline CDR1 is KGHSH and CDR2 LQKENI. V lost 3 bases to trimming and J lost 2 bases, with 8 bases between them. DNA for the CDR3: TGTGCCAGCTCACCGGCCAGAACCTACGAGCAGTACTTC. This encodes CASSPARTYEQYF.

The CDR3 bases are TGTGCCAGCAGTTTCGGCGGGACCCTTTATGGCTACACCTTC. This translates into CASSFGGTLYGYTF. The chain couples TRBV27 to TRBJ1-2, with TRBD1 as a possible D gene (5 bases). The CDR3 runs to 14 residues. Trimming pared 3 bases from V and 5 bases from J, leaving 13 bases between. The germline gives CDR1 MNHEY, CDR2 SMNVEV (reference sequence).

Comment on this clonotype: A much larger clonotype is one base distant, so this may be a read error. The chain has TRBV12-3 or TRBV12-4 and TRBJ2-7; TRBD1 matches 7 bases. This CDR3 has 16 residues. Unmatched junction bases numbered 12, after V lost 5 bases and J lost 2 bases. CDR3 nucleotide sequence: TGTGCCAGCAGTGTAACCGGGACAGTCCTAACCTACGAGCAGTACTTC. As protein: CASSVTGTVLTYEQYF.

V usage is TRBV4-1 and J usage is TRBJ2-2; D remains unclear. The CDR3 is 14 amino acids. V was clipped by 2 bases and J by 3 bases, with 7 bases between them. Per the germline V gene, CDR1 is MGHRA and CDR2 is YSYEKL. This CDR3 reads CASSQSSYTGELFF. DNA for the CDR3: TGCGCCAGCAGCCAAAGTTCCTACACCGGGGAGCTGTTTTTT.

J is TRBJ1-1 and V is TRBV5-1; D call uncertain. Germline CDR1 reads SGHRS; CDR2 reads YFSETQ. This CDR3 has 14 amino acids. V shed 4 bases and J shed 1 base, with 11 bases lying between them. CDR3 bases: TGCGCCAGCAGCGGCCAGGCGGGGAACACTGAAGCTTTCTTT. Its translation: CASSGQAGNTEAFF.

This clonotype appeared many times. Here the CDR3 reads CASSSRRSTDTQYF. CDR3 coding DNA: TGTGCCAGCAGCTCGCGGAGAAGCACAGATACGCAGTATTTT. V usage is TRBV5-4 and J usage is TRBJ2-3, with unresolved D. Germline V gives CDR1 SGHNT, CDR2 YYREEE (reference sequence). V was trimmed by 3 bases and J by 0 bases, leaving 8 bases between them. This CDR3 spans 14 amino acids.

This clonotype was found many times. CDR3 nucleotide sequence: TGTGCCAGCAGTCCCACCCGGACCGATTACAATGAGCAGTTCTTC. Translation: CASSPTRTDYNEQFF. The chain carries TRBV6-1 and TRBJ2-1; D gene uncertain. The V gene's germline CDR1 is MNHNS and CDR2 SASEGT. The V end lost 5 bases, the J end lost 4 bases, and 15 bases lay between the germline ends. The CDR3 runs 15 residues.

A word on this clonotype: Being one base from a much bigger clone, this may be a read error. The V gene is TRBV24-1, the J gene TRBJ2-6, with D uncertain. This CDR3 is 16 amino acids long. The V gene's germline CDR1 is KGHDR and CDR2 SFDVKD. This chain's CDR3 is CATSDSTVGGTNVLTF. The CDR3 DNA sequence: TGTGCCACCAGTGATTCGACTGTCGGTGGGACCAACGTCCTGACTTTC.

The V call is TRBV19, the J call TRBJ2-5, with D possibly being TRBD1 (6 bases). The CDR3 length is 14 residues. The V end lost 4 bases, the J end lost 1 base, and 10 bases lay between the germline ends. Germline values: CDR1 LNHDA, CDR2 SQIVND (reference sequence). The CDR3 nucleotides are TGTGCCAGTAGTACGACAGGATCCCAAGAGACCCAGTACTTC. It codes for CASSTTGSQETQYF.

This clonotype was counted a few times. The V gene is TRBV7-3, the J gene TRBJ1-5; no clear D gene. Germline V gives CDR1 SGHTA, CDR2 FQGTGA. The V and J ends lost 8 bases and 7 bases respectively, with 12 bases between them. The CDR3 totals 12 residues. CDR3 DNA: TGTGCCAGCGCGGTAGTTCGACAGCCCCAGCATTTT. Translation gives CASAVVRQPQHF. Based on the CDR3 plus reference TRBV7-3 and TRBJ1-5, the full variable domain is GAGVSQTPSNKVTEKGKYVELRCDPISGHTALYWYRQSLGQGPEFLIYFQGTGAADDSGLPNDRFFAVRPEGSVSTLKIQRTERGDSAVYLCASAVVRQPQHFGDGTRLSIL.

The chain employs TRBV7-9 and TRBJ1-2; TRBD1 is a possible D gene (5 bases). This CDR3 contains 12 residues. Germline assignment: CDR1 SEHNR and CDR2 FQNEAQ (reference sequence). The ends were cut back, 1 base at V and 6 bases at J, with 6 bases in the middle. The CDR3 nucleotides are TGTGCCAGCAGCTTAGAGACAGATGGCTACACCTTC. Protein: CASSLETDGYTF. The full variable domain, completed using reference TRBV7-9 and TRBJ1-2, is DTGVSQNPRHKITKRGQNVTFRCDPISEHNRLYWYRQTLGQGPEFLTYFQNEAQLEKSRLLSDRFSAERPKGSFSTLEIQRTEQGDSAMYLCASSLETDGYTFGSGTRLTVV.

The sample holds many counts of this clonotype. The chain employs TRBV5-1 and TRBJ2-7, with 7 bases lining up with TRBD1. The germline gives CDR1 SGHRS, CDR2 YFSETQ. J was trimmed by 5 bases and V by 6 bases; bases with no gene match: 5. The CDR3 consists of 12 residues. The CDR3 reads CASKGAQDEQYF. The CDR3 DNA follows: TGCGCCAGCAAGGGGGCCCAGGACGAGCAGTACTTC.

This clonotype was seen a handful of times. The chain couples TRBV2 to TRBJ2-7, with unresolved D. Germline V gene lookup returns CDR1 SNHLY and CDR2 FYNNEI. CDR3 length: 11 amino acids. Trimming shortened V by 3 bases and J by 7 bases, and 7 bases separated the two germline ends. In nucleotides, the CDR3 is TGTGCCAGCAGTGACGTTTTAGAGCAGTACTTC. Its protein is CASSDVLEQYF.

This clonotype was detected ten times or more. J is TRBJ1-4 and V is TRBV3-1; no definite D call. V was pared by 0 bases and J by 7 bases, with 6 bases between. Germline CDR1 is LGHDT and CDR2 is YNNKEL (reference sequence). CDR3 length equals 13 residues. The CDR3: CASSQEGLEKLFF. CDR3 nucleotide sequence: TGTGCCAGCAGCCAAGAAGGCCTTGAAAAACTGTTTTTT.

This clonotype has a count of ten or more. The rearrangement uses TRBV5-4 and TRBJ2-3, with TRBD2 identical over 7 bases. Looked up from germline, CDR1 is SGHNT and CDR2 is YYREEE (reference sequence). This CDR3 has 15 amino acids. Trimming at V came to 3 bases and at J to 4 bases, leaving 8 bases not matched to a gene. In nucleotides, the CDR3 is TGTGCCAGCAGCTCCGGCGGACTAGGGGCAGATACGCAGTATTTT. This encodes CASSSGGLGADTQYF.

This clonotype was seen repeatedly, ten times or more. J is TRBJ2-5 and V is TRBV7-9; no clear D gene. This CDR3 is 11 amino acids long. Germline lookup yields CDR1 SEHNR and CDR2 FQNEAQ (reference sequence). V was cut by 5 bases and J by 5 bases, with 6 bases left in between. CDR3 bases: TGTGCCAGCAGCCGCGCGGAGACCCAGTACTTC. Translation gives CASSRAETQYF.

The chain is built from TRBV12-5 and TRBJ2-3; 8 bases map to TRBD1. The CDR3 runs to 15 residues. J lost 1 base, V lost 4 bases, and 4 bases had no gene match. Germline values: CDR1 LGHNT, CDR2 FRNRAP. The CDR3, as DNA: TGTGCTAGTGGTTCGGGGACAGGCGGCACAGATACGCAGTATTTT. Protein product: CASGSGTGGTDTQYF. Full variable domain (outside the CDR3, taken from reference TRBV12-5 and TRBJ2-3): DARVTQTPRHKVTEMGQEVTMRCQPILGHNTVFWYRQTMMQGLELLAYFRNRAPLDDSGMPKDRFSAEMPDATLATLKIQPSEPRDSAVYFCASGSGTGGTDTQYFGPGTRLTVL.

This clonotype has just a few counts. For the CDR3, the DNA is TGTGCCAGCAGTGAAGCTCGGTTTAGATTAGGCACCATGAACACTGAAGCTTTCTTT. Its translation: CASSEARFRLGTMNTEAFF. The rearrangement links TRBV6-1 to TRBJ1-1, with D unresolved. V was pared by 0 bases and J by 0 bases, with 20 bases between. This CDR3 region has 19 residues. Germline CDR1 and CDR2: MNHNS and SASEGT.

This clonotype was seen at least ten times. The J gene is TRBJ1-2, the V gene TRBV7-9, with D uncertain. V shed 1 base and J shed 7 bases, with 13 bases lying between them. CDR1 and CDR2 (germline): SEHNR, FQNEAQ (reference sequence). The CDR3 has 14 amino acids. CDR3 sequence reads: CASSLEGRHSGYTF. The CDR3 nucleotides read TGTGCCAGCAGCTTAGAAGGCAGGCATTCTGGCTACACCTTC.

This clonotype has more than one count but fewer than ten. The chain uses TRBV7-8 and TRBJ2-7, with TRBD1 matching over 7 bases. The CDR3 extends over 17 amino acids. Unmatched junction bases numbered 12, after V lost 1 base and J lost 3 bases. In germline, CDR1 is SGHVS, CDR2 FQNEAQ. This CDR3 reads CASSLGDRAWFSYEQYF. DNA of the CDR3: TGTGCCAGCAGCTTAGGAGACAGGGCATGGTTTAGCTACGAGCAGTACTTC.

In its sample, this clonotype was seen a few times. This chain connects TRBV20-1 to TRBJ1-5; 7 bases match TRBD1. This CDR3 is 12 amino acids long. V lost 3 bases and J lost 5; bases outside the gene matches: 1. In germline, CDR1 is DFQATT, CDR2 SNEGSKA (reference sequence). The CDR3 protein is CSARTGYQPQHF. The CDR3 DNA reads TGCAGTGCTAGGACAGGGTATCAGCCCCAGCATTTT.

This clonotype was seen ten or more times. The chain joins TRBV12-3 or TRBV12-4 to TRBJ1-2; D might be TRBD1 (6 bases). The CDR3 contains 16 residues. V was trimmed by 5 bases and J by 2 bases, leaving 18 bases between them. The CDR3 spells CASSQGTPPWNYGYTF. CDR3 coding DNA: TGTGCCAGCAGTCAAGGGACACCTCCCTGGAACTATGGCTACACCTTC.

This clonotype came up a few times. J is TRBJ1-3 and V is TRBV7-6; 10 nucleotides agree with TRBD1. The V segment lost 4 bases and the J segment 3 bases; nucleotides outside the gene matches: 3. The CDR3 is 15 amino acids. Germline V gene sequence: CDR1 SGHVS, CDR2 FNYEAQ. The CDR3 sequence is CASSSGQGVGNTIYF. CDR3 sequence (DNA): TGTGCCAGCAGCTCCGGACAGGGGGTTGGAAACACCATATATTTT.

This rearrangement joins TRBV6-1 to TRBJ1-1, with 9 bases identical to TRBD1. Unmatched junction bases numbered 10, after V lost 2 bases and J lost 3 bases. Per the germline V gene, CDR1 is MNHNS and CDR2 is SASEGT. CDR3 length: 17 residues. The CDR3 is CASSERGTGTLYTEAFF. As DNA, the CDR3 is TGTGCCAGCAGTGAACGGGGGACAGGGACCCTTTACACTGAAGCTTTCTTT.

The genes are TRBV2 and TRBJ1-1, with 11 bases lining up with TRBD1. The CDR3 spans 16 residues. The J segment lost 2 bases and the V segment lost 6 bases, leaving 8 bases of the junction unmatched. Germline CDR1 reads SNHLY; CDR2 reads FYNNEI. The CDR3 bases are TGTGCCAGCAGAAAGGGGACAGGGGGTGAAAACACTGAAGCTTTCTTT. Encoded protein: CASRKGTGGENTEAFF.

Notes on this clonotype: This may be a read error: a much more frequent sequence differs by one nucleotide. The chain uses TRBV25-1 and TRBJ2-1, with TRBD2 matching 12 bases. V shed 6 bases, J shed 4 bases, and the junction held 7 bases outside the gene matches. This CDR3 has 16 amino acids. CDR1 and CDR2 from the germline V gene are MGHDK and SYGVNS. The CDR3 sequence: CASREASGRAYNEQFF. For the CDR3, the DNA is TGTGCCAGCAGAGAAGCTAGCGGGAGGGCTTACAATGAGCAGTTCTTC.

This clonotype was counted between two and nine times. The DNA for the CDR3 is TGCGCCAGCAGCTTGCTTCCGGGACTGACAGATACGCAGTATTTT. This gives the protein CASSLLPGLTDTQYF. The gene calls are TRBV5-1 and TRBJ2-3, with a weak D call TRBD2 (6 bases). This CDR3 has 15 residues. From germline, CDR1 is SGHRS and CDR2 YFSETQ. Trimming left V 1 base short and J 3 bases short, with 12 bases between.